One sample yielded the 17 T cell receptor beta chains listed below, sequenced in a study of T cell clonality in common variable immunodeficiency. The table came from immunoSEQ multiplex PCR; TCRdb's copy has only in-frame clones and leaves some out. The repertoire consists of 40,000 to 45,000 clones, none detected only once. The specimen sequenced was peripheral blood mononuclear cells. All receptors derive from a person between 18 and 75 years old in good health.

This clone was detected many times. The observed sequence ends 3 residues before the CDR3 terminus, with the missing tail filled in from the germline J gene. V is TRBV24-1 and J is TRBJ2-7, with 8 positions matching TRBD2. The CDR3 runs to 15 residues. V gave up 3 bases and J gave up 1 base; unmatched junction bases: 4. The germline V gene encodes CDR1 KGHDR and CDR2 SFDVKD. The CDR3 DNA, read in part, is TGTGCCACCAGTGATCCGACTAGCGCTTCCTACGAG. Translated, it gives CATSDPTSASYE. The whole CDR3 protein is CATSDPTSASYEQYF.

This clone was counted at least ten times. CDR3 residues: CASSLTSALQETQYF. The covered CDR3 bases are TGCGCCAGCAGCCTAACTAGCGCCCTCCAAGAGACC. The J gene is TRBJ2-5, the V gene TRBV4-1, with 7 bases matching TRBD2. The CDR3 goes on 3 residues after the read ends, and that part is filled in from the germline J gene. V gave up 4 bases and J gave up 1 base; unmatched junction bases: 6. The CDR3 extends over 15 amino acids. CDR1 is MGHRA and CDR2 is YSYEKL in the germline V gene.

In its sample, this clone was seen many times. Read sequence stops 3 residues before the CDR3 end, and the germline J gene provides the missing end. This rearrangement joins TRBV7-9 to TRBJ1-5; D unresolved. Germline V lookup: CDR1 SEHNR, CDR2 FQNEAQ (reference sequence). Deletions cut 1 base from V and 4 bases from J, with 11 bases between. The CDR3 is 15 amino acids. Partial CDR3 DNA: TGTGCCAGCAGCTTAGAGTCAAGGTGGAATCAGCCC. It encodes CASSLESRWNQP. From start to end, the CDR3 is CASSLESRWNQPQHF.

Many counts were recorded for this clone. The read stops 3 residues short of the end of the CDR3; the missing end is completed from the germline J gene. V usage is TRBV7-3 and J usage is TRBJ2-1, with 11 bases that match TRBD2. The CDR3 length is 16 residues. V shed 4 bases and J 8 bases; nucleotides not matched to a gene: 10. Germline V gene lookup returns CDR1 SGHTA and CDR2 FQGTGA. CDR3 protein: CASSSSGLAEGDEQFF. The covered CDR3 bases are TGTGCCAGCAGCTCATCGGGACTAGCGGAGGGAGATGAG.

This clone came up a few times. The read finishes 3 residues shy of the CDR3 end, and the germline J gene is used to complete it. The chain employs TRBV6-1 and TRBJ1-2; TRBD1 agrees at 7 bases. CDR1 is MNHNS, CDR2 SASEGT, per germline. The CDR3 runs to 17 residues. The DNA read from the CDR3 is TGTGCCAGCAGTGAAGCGTACCCCGGGACAGTTGAGGGCGAC. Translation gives CASSEAYPGTVEGD. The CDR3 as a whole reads CASSEAYPGTVEGDYTF.

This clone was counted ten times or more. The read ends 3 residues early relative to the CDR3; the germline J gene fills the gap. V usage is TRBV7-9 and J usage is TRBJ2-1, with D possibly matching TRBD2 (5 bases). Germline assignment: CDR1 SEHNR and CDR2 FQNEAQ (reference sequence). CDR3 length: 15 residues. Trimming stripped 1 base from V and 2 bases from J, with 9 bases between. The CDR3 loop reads CASSLERVTYNEQFF. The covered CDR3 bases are TGTGCCAGCAGCTTAGAGAGGGTCACCTACAATGAG.

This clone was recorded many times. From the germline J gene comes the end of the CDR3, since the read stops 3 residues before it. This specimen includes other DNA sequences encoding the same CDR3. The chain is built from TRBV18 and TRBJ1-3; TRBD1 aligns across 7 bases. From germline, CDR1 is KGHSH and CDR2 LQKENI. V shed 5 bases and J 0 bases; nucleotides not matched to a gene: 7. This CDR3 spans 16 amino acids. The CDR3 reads CASSEADRVSGNTIYF. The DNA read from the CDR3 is TGTGCCAGCTCAGAGGCTGACAGGGTCTCTGGAAACACC. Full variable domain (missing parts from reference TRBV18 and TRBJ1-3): NAGVMQNPRHLVRRRGQEARLRCSPMKGHSHVYWYRQLPEEGLKFMVYLQKENIIDESGMPKERFSAEFPKEGPSILRIQQVVRGDSAAYFCASSEADRVSGNTIYFGEGSWLTVV.

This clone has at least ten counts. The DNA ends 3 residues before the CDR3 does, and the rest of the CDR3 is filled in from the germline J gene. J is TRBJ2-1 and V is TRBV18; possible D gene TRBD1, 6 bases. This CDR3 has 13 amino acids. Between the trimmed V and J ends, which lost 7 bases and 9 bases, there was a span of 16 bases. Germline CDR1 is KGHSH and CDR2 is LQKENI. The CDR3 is CASFQDRGSEQFF. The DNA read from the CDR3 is TGTGCCAGCTTTCAGGACAGAGGTAGTGAG.

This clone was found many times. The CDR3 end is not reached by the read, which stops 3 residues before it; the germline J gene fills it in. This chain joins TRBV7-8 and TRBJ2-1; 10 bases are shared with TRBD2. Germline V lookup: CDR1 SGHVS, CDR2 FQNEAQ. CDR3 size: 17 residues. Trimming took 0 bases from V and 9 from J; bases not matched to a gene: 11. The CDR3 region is CASSLARFSGRFGEQFF. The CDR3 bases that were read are TGTGCCAGCAGCTTAGCGCGGTTTAGCGGGAGGTTCGGTGAG.

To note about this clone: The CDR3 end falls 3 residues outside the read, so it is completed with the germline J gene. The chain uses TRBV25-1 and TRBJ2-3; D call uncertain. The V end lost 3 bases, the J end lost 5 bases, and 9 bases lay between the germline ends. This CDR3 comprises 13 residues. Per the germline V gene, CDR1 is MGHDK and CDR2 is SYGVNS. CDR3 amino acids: CASSDYPGDTQYF. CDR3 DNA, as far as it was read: TGTGCCAGCAGTGACTATCCGGGAGATACG.

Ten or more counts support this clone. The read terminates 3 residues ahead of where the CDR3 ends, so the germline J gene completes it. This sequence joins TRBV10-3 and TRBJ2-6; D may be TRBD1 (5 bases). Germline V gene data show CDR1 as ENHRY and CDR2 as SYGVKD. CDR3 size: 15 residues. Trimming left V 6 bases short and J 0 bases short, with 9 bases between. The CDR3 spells CAISQTDSGANVLTF. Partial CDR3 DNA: TGTGCCATCAGCCAGACAGACTCTGGGGCCAACGTC.

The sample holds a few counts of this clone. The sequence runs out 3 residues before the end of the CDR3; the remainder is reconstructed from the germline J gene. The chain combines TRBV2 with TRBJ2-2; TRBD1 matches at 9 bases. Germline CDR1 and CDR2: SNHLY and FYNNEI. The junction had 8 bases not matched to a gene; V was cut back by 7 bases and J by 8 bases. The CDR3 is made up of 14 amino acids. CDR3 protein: CASNTGGAIGELFF. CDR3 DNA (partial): TGTGCCAGCAATACAGGGGGCGCAATTGGGGAG.

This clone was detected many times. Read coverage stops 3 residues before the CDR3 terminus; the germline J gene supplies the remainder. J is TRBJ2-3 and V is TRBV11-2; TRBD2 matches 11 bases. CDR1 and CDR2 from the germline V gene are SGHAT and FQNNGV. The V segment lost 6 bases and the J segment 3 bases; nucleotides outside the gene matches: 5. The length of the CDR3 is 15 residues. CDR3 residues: CASSSTSGRTDTQYF. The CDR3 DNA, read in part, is TGTGCCAGCAGTTCTACTAGCGGGAGAACAGATACG.

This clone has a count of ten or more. CDR3 residues: CASSEGPGAGELFF. CDR3 DNA (partial): TGTGCCAGCAGCGAGGGGCCGGGGGCCGGGGAG. This chain connects TRBV9 to TRBJ2-2; TRBD2 might be the D (6 bases). The read is 3 residues too short to cover the CDR3 end, so that end is filled in from the germline J gene. The germline V and J ends were trimmed by 3 bases and 6 bases, with 12 bases remaining between them. The length of the CDR3 is 14 residues. Germline V gives CDR1 SGDLS, CDR2 YYNGEE.

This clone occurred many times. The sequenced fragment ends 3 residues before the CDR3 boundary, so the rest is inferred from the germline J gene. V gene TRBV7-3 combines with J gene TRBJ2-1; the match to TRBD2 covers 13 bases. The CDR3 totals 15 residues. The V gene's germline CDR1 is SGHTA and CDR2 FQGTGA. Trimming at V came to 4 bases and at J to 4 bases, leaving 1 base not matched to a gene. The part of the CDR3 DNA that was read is TGTGCCAGCAGCTGGGGACTAGCGGGATACAATGAG. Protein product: CASSWGLAGYNE. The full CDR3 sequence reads CASSWGLAGYNEQFF.

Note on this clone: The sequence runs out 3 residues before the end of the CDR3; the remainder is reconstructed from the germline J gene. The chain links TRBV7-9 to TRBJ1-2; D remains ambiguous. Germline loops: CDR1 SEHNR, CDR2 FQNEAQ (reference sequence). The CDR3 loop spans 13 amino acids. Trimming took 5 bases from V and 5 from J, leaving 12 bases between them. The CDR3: CASSRAGVYGYTF. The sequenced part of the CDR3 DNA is TGTGCCAGCAGCCGAGCGGGAGTTTATGGC.

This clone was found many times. CDR3 DNA, as far as it was read: TGTGCCAGTACCCCAGAGGTCAGGGGCGAA. Encoded protein: CASTPEVRGE. The full CDR3 protein reads CASTPEVRGEAFF. J is TRBJ1-1 and V is TRBV19, with a weak D call TRBD1 (6 bases). The read halts 3 residues ahead of the CDR3 end, with the missing end drawn from the germline J gene. The CDR3 loop spans 13 amino acids. Per the germline V gene, CDR1 is LNHDA and CDR2 is SQIVND (reference sequence).